This T cell receptor beta chain was captured by sequencing in a study of blood T cell repertoires in COVID-19 (dated by TCRdb to about 2020). About the study as a whole: The collaborator samples originated in the United States, Italy and Spain and spanned the acute and convalescent phases of COVID-19. The repertoires were released in a freely available public database intended as a resource for research on the immune response to SARS-CoV-2. The samples were drawn from two sources: the first 160 participants of the ongoing ImmuneRACE study, and about 1,300 subjects contributed by 6 global collaborators. A de-identified subject ID, COVID-19 status, age in years and sex were almost always included in the sample metadata. The prospective study material was composed of cDNA or gDNA derived from T cells, B-cell-depleted T cells, or PBMCs. Deeply sampled blood TCRbeta repertoires from subjects exposed to, actively infected with, or recovered from COVID-19 were included in the dataset. Where available, HLA class I and class II types were obtained from metadata supplied by the sample provider rather than from assay-based typing. The research as a whole found: The amount of clinical and demographic metadata varied by source and participant and was provided uncurated.

TCRbeta CDR3 regions were amplified from genomic DNA using the immunoSEQ Assay, a bias-controlled multiplex PCR. In the authors' own workflow: Nucleated cell counts per sample were estimated from amplification of reference gene primers within the assay. To quantify the absolute abundance of each unique TCRbeta CDR3 rearrangement, sequence reads were collapsed and filtered. For each sample, productive Simpson clonality was calculated as the square root of Simpson's diversity index over productive rearrangements. Here the immuneACCESS table is served through TCRdb, limited to in-frame sequences with V and J called. Missing clones are a known gap in these copies; in checked studies unresolved V genes cover under half, and the rest lacks a known reason. The DNA was the basis for D and trimming; V, J and clone size are from that table. The sample includes some 320,000 clones, with 90% observed a single time. Approximately 2.5% of the sample is in the top ten clones.

As regards this clone: Its antigen is currently not known. No base quality values were provided; no much bigger clone lies one nucleotide off.

The CDR3 has 15 amino acids, counting the end cysteine and phenylalanine. Solely the CDR3 DNA is kept, with 45 bases framed from the first base. Trimming removed 6 bases from V and 3 bases from J; the gene matches leave 7 bases unexplained. Reading the germline V gene (reference sequence) gives CDR1 LNHDA and CDR2 SQIVND. Enrolling through a virtual design, the prospective study's participants ranged in age from roughly 18 to 90 years and lived across some 22 United States geographic areas. In the prospective study, cohorts were assigned on the basis of participant-reported clinical history obtained from a screening survey and a study questionnaire. ImmuneRACE Cohort 3 recovered participants were defined by two consecutive negative NP/OP PCR tests, healthcare professional clearance, or symptom resolution. Each participant in the prospective study had whole blood, serum and a nasopharyngeal or oropharyngeal swab collected by mobile phlebotomists. Over a 2-month period, participants in the prospective study had the option of providing additional blood draws and questionnaires. Prospective study blood samples were shipped either frozen or at room temperature before DNA extraction.

The material sequenced was PBMCs or T cells enriched from blood (not recorded which). Recombination connected TRBV19 to TRBJ2-1, with 8 bases in between that match TRBD1. The source is a man in his 60s who had recovered from COVID-19. The CDR3 region: CASRQDRDFYNEQFF. The DNA reads TGTGCCAGTAGACAGGACAGGGATTTCTACAATGAGCAGTTCTTC.